Sequencing of this T cell receptor beta chain was carried out in a study of Ad26.COV2.S vaccination and SARS-CoV-2 variants. Study-wide results and limits: Spike-specific responses of CD8+ and CD4+ T cells were reported to display substantial breadth after vaccination.

In regard to this clone: Its specificity is unknown.

Regarding treatment: roughly 20 received Ad26.COV2.S at low or high dose, single or two shots; 5 received placebo; per-sample allocation not given. Specimen acquisition occurred on day 63 following the initial vaccine or placebo injection. The table came from immunoSEQ multiplex PCR; TCRdb's copy has only in-frame clones and leaves some out. The table records 300,000 to 400,000 clones, roughly 87% of them present only once. The CDR3 spans 14 residues. The V gene's germline CDR1 is GTSNPN and CDR2 SVGIG (reference sequence). V was pared by 2 bases and J by 5 bases, with 15 bases between. The chain employs TRBV30 and TRBJ1-2, with D unclear. Sequenced material: peripheral blood, taken in a trial of Ad26.COV2.S vaccine versus placebo. The receptor was isolated from a person aged 18-60 years who received the Ad26.COV2.S COVID-19 vaccine or a placebo. Here the CDR3 DNA reads TGTGCCTGGAGTCAACAGTCCGGGGAGTATGGCTACACCTTC. Its protein is CAWSQQSGEYGYTF. Complete variable domain (other parts from reference TRBV30 and TRBJ1-2): SQTIHQWPATLVQPVGSPLSLECTVEGTSNPNLYWYRQAAGRGLQLLFYSVGIGQISSEVPQNLSASRPQDRQFILSSKKLLLSDSGFYLCAWSQQSGEYGYTFGSGTRLTVV.